The text below deals with one T cell receptor (beta chain). This entry is derived from a study of blood T cell repertoires in COVID-19. In germline, CDR1 is SEHNR, CDR2 FQNEAQ (reference sequence). Trimming took 5 bases from V and 2 from J, leaving 15 bases between them. CDR3 length equals 15 residues. Cohort assignment relied on participant-reported clinical history. The method was immunoSEQ multiplex PCR; TCRdb's version includes in-frame clones alone and lacks a portion of them. The sample lists 150,000 to 250,000 clones, 80% to 85% occurring once. The V call is TRBV7-9, the J call TRBJ1-1, with a weak D call TRBD1 (5 bases). Sequencing was done on a sample of PBMCs or T cells enriched from blood (not recorded which). The receptor was isolated from a man aged 40-55 years who had recovered from COVID-19. CDR3 protein: CASSRLQGLNTEAFF. The CDR3 DNA reads TGTGCCAGCAGCCGACTGCAGGGTCTAAACACTGAAGCTTTCTTT.